A selection of T cell receptor beta chains follows, all from one sample in a study of PD-1 blockade in classical Hodgkin lymphoma. The table came from immunoSEQ multiplex PCR; TCRdb's copy has only in-frame clones and leaves some out. The table has approximately 11,000 clones, approximately 85% seen once. The material was CD8+ T cells from blood, obtained before the fourth cycle of nivolumab. The receptors were sampled from a human donor with classical Hodgkin lymphoma. The donor label of this sample is uncertain. CDR3s include the opening cysteine and the closing phenylalanine or tryptophan. A D gene is named only where the DNA matches it firmly. Clone size is shown for a subset of rows, as once, few, many or a class of expanded clone.

d_gene: NA
v_gene: TRBV15
j_gene: TRBJ1-2
abundance: NA
CDR3aa: CATSRIRGGPYGYTF
CDR3nt: TGTGCCACCAGTCGAATCCGGGGCGGCCCCTATGGCTACACCTTC

d_gene: TRBD1
v_gene: TRBV7-9
j_gene: TRBJ2-7
abundance: NA
CDR3aa: CASSPGQGNYEQYF
CDR3nt: TGTGCCAGCAGTCCGGGACAGGGTAACTACGAGCAGTACTTC

d_gene: NA
v_gene: TRBV6-6
j_gene: TRBJ2-1
abundance: NA
CDR3aa: CASNHQGNNEQFF
CDR3nt: TGTGCCAGCAACCACCAGGGTAACAATGAGCAGTTCTTC

d_gene: TRBD2
v_gene: TRBV7-2
j_gene: TRBJ2-1
abundance: NA
CDR3aa: CASSFGVSFGSGGLQFF
CDR3nt: TGTGCCAGCAGTTTTGGTGTCAGTTTTGGTTCGGGAGGGTTGCAGTTCTTC

d_gene: NA
v_gene: TRBV4-1
j_gene: TRBJ2-7
abundance: NA
CDR3aa: CASSRATSGRVYEQYF
CDR3nt: TGCGCCAGCAGCCGGGCGACGAGCGGCAGAGTCTACGAGCAGTACTTC

d_gene: NA
v_gene: TRBV2
j_gene: TRBJ1-3
abundance: NA
CDR3aa: CASSYSLTQTGPSSGNTIYF
CDR3nt: TGTGCCAGCAGTTATTCGCTCACACAGACAGGCCCATCTTCTGGAAACACCATATATTTT

d_gene: NA
v_gene: TRBV7-8
j_gene: TRBJ2-1
abundance: NA
CDR3aa: CASSLGPDQNYNEQFF
CDR3nt: TGTGCCAGCAGCTTAGGACCGGACCAGAATTACAATGAGCAGTTCTTC

d_gene: NA
v_gene: TRBV19
j_gene: TRBJ2-2
abundance: NA
CDR3aa: CASSPSGNTGELFF
CDR3nt: TGTGCCAGTAGTCCGTCGGGGAACACCGGGGAGCTGTTTTTT

d_gene: TRBD1
v_gene: TRBV7-6
j_gene: TRBJ1-2
abundance: NA
CDR3aa: CASSLGQGEGGYTF
CDR3nt: TGTGCCAGCAGCTTGGGACAGGGAGAGGGTGGCTACACCTTC

d_gene: TRBD2
v_gene: TRBV27
j_gene: TRBJ2-1
abundance: NA
CDR3aa: CASRSGTSVYNEQFF
CDR3nt: TGTGCCAGCAGATCCGGGACTAGCGTATACAATGAGCAGTTCTTC

d_gene: NA
v_gene: TRBV27
j_gene: TRBJ2-1
abundance: NA
CDR3aa: CASSSGNPYNEQFF
CDR3nt: TGTGCCAGCAGTAGTGGGAACCCCTACAATGAGCAGTTCTTC

d_gene: NA
v_gene: TRBV12-5
j_gene: TRBJ2-1
abundance: NA
CDR3aa: CASGLTDEQFF
CDR3nt: TGTGCTAGTGGTTTGACAGATGAGCAGTTCTTC

d_gene: NA
v_gene: TRBV28
j_gene: TRBJ1-1
abundance: NA
CDR3aa: CASSLWGIEGWNTEAFF
CDR3nt: TGTGCCAGCAGTTTATGGGGGATTGAGGGTTGGAACACTGAAGCTTTCTTT

d_gene: NA
v_gene: TRBV6-4
j_gene: TRBJ2-2
abundance: NA
CDR3aa: CASSDNTGELFF
CDR3nt: TGTGCCAGCAGTGACAACACCGGGGAGCTGTTTTTT

d_gene: NA
v_gene: TRBV13
j_gene: TRBJ2-1
abundance: NA
CDR3aa: CASSQDSSGQFF
CDR3nt: TGTGCCAGCAGCCAGGACTCCTCGGGGCAGTTCTTC

d_gene: NA
v_gene: TRBV30
j_gene: TRBJ2-1
abundance: NA
CDR3aa: CAWSHGDNEQFF
CDR3nt: TGTGCCTGGAGTCACGGAGACAATGAGCAGTTCTTC

d_gene: NA
v_gene: TRBV7-6
j_gene: TRBJ2-2
abundance: NA
CDR3aa: CASSSGLKRATGELFF
CDR3nt: TGTGCCAGCAGCTCAGGACTCAAGCGCGCCACCGGGGAGCTGTTTTTT

d_gene: NA
v_gene: TRBV27
j_gene: TRBJ1-1
abundance: once
CDR3aa: CASSLVSSNTEAFF
CDR3nt: TGTGCCAGCAGTTTAGTCTCCTCGAACACTGAAGCTTTCTTT

d_gene: NA
v_gene: TRBV5-6
j_gene: TRBJ1-1
abundance: NA
CDR3aa: CASSLVMAENTEAFF
CDR3nt: TGTGCCAGCAGCTTGGTCATGGCAGAGAACACTGAAGCTTTCTTT

d_gene: NA
v_gene: TRBV19
j_gene: TRBJ2-1
abundance: NA
CDR3aa: CASSILLAGYNEQFF
CDR3nt: TGTGCCAGTAGTATCTTATTAGCTGGGTACAATGAGCAGTTCTTC

d_gene: NA
v_gene: TRBV5-5
j_gene: TRBJ2-7
abundance: NA
CDR3aa: CASRREASYEQYF
CDR3nt: TGTGCCAGCAGGAGGGAGGCGTCCTACGAGCAGTACTTC

d_gene: NA
v_gene: TRBV2
j_gene: TRBJ2-1
abundance: NA
CDR3aa: CASSERGADVSYNEQFF
CDR3nt: TGTGCCAGCAGTGAAAGGGGGGCGGATGTCTCCTACAATGAGCAGTTCTTC